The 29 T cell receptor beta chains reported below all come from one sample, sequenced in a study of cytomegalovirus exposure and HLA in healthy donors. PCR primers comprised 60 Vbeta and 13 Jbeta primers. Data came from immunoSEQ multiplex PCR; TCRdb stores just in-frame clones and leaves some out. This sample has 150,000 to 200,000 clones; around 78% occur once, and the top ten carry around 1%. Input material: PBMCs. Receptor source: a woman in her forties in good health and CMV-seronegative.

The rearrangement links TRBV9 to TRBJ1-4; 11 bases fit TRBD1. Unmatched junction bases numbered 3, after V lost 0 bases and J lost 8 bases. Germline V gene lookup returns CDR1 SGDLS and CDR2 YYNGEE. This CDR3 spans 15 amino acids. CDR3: CASSVGTGGIEKLFF. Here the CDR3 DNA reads TGTGCCAGCAGCGTAGGGACAGGGGGCATCGAAAAACTGTTTTTT.

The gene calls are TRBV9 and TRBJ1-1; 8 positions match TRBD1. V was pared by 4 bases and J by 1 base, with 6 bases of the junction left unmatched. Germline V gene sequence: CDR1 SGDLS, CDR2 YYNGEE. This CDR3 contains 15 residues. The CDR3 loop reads CASSFGQGANTEAFF. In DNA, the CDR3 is TGTGCCAGCAGCTTCGGACAGGGAGCGAACACTGAAGCTTTCTTT.

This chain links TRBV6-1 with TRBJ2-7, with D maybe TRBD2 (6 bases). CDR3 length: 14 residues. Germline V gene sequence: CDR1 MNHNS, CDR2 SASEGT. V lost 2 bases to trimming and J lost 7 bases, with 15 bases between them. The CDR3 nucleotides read TGTGCCAGCAGTGAATTTCCCCGGGAGTTGGAGCAGTACTTC. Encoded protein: CASSEFPRELEQYF.

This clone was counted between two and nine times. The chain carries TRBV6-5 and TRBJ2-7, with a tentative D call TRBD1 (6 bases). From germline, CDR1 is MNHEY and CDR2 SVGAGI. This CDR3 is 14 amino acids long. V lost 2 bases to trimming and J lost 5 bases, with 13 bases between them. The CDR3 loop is CASSYGTGSNEQYF. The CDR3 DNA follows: TGTGCCAGCAGTTACGGCACAGGGAGCAACGAGCAGTACTTC.

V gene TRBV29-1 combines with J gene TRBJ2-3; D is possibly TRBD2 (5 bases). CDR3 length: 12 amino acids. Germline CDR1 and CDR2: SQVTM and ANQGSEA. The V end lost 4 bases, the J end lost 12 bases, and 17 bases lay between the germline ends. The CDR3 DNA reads TGCAGCGTTGGGGAGCTGGAGATAGTTCAGTATTTT. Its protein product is CSVGELEIVQYF.

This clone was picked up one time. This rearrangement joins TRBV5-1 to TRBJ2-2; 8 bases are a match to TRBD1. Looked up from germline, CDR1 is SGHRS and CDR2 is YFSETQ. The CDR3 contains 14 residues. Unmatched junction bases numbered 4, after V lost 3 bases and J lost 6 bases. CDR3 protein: CASSSRQGSGELFF. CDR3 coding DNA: TGCGCCAGCAGCTCGCGACAGGGGTCCGGGGAGCTGTTTTTT.

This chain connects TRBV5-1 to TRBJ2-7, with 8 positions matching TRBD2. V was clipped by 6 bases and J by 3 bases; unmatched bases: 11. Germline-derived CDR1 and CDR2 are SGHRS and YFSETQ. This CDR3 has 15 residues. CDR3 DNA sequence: TGCGCCAGCACCCCGGGAGGGGGTTCCGTCTACGAGCAGTACTTC. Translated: CASTPGGGSVYEQYF. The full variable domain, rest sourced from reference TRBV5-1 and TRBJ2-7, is KAGVTQTPRYLIKTRGQQVTLSCSPISGHRSVSWYQQTPGQGLQFLFEYFSETQRNKGNFPGRFSGRQFSNSRSEMNVSTLELGDSALYLCASTPGGGSVYEQYFGPGTRLTVT.

This CDR3 is CASSRSGQGAAYEQYF. Written as DNA, the CDR3 is TGTGCCAGTAGTAGGTCCGGACAGGGAGCAGCCTACGAGCAGTACTTC. The chain employs TRBV19 and TRBJ2-7; 8 bases map to TRBD1. V lost 4 bases, J lost 2 bases, and 10 bases stayed unmatched. The CDR3 runs to 16 residues. CDR1 is LNHDA and CDR2 is SQIVND in the germline V gene (reference sequence).

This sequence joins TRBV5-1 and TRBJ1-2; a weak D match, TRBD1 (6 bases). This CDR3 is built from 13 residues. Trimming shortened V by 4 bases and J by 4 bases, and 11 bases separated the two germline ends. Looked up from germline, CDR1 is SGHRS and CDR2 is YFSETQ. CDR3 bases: TGCGCCAGCAGCGAGACAGGCTTCTATGGCTACACCTTC. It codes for CASSETGFYGYTF.

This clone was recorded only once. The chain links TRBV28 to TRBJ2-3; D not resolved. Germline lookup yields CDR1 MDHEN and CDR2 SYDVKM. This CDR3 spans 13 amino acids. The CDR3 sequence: CVVPSPSTDTQYF. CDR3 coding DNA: TGTGTAGTACCCTCCCCAAGCACAGATACGCAGTATTTT.

The CDR3 is CASSGHQGTNTEAFF. CDR3 nucleotide sequence: TGTGCCAGCAGCGGACACCAAGGGACTAACACTGAAGCTTTCTTT. The gene calls are TRBV7-9 and TRBJ1-1, with a weak D call TRBD1 (5 bases). V was cut by 5 bases and J by 2 bases, with 15 bases left in between. Germline CDR1 is SEHNR and CDR2 is FQNEAQ (reference sequence). The CDR3 sequence is 15 residues long. Full variable domain (missing parts from reference TRBV7-9 and TRBJ1-1): DTGVSQNPRHKITKRGQNVTFRCDPISEHNRLYWYRQTLGQGPEFLTYFQNEAQLEKSRLLSDRFSAERPKGSFSTLEIQRTEQGDSAMYLCASSGHQGTNTEAFFGQGTRLTVV.

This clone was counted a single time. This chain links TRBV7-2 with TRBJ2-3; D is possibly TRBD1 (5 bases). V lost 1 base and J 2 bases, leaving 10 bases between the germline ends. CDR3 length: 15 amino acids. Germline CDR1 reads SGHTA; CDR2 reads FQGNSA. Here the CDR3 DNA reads TGTGCCAGCAGCTTAGGTCAGGGATTCACAGATACGCAGTATTTT. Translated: CASSLGQGFTDTQYF.

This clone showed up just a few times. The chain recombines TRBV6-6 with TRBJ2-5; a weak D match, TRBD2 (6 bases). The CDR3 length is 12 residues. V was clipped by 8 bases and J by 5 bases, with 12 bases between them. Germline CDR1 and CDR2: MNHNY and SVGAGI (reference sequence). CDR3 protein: CASGPAGETQYF. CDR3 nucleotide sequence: TGTGCCAGCGGCCCCGCGGGGGAGACCCAGTACTTC.

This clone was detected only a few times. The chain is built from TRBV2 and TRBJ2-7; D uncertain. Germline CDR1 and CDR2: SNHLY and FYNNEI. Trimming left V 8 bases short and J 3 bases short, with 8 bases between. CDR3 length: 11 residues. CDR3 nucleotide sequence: TGTGCCAGCCGTATGAGCTACGAGCAGTACTTC. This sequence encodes CASRMSYEQYF.

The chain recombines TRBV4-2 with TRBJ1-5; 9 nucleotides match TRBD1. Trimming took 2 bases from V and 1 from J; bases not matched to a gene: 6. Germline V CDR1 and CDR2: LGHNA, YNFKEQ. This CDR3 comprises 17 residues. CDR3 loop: CASSQTTGGRSNQPQHF. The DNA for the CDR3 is TGTGCCAGCAGCCAAACTACAGGGGGCAGGAGCAATCAGCCCCAGCATTTT.

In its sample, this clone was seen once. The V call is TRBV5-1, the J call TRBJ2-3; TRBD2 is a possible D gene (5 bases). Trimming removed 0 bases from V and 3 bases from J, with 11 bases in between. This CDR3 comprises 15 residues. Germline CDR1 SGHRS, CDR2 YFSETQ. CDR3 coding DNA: TGCGCCAGCAGCTTGGCCGGGGTTACGACAGATACGCAGTATTTT. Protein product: CASSLAGVTTDTQYF.

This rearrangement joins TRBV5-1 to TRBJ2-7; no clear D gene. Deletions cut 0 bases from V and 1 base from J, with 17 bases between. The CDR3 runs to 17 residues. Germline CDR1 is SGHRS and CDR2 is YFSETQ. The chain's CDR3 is CASSLDSSTFASYEQYF. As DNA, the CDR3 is TGCGCCAGCAGCTTGGACAGTTCAACTTTTGCGTCCTACGAGCAGTACTTC.

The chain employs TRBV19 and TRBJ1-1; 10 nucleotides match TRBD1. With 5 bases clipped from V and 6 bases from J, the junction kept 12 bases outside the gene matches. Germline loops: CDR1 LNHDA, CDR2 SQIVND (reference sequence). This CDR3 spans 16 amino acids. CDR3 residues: CASSPGDRGIMSEAFF. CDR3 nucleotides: TGTGCCAGTAGTCCCGGGGACAGGGGAATTATGTCTGAAGCTTTCTTT.

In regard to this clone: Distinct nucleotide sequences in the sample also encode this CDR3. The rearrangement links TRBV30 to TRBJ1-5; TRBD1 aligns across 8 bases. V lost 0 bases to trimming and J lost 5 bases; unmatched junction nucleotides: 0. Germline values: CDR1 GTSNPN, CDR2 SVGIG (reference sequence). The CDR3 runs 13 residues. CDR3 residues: CAWSVQGDQPQHF. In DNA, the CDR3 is TGTGCCTGGAGTGTACAGGGGGATCAGCCCCAGCATTTT.

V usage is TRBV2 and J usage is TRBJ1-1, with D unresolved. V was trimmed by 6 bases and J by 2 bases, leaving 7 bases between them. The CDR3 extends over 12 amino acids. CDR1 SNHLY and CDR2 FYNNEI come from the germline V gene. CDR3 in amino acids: CASSLENTEAFF. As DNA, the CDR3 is TGTGCCAGCAGCCTAGAAAACACTGAAGCTTTCTTT. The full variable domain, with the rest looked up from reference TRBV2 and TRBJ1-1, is EPEVTQTPSHQVTQMGQEVILRCVPISNHLYFYWYRQILGQKVEFLVSFYNNEISEKSEIFDDQFSVERPDGSNFTLKIRSTKLEDSAMYFCASSLENTEAFFGQGTRLTVV.

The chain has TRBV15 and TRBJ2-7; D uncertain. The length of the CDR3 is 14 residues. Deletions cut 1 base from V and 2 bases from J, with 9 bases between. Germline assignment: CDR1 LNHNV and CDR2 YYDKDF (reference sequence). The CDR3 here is CATSRALGPYEQYF. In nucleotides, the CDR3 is TGTGCCACCAGCAGAGCCCTAGGTCCCTACGAGCAGTACTTC. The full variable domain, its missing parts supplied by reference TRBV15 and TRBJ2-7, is DAMVIQNPRYQVTQFGKPVTLSCSQTLNHNVMYWYQQKSSQAPKLLFHYYDKDFNNEADTPDNFQSRRPNTSFCFLDIRSPGLGDTAMYLCATSRALGPYEQYFGPGTRLTVT.

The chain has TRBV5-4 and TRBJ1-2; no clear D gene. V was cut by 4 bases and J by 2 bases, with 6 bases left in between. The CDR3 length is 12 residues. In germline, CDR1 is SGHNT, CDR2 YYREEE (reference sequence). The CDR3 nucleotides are TGTGCCAGCAGCAGGGAGAACTATGGCTACACCTTC. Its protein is CASSRENYGYTF.

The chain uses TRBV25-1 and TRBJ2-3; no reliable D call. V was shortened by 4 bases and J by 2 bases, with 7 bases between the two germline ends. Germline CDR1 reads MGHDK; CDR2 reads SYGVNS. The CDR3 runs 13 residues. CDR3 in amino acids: CASSGAATDTQYF. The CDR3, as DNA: TGTGCCAGCAGTGGGGCAGCCACAGATACGCAGTATTTT.

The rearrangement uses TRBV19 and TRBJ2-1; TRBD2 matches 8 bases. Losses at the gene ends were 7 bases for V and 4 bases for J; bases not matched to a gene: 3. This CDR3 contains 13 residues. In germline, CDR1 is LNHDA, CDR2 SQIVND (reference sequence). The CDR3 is CASKSGGYNEQFF. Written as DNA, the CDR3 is TGTGCCAGTAAAAGCGGGGGATACAATGAGCAGTTCTTC. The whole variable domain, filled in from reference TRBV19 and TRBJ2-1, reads DGGITQSPKYLFRKEGQNVTLSCEQNLNHDAMYWYRQDPGQGLRLIYYSQIVNDFQKGDIAEGYSVSREKKESFPLTVTSAQKNPTAFYLCASKSGGYNEQFFGPGTRLTVL.

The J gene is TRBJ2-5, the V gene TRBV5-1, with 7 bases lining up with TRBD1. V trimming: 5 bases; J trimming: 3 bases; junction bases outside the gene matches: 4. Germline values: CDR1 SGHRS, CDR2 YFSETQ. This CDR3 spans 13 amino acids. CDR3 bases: TGCGCCAGCAGTTTAGGACAGGAAGAGACCCAGTACTTC. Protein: CASSLGQEETQYF.

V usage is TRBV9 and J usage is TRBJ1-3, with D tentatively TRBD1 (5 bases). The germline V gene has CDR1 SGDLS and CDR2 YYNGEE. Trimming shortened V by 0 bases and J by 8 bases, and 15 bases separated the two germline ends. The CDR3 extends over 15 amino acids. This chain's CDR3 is CASSVEGYPRDTIYF. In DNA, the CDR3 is TGTGCCAGCAGCGTAGAGGGGTACCCCAGGGACACCATATATTTT.

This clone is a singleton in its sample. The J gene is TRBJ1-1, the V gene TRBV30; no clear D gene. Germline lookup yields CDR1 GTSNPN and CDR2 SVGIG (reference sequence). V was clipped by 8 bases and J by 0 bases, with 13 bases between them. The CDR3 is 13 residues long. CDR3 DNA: TGTGCCAGCCAGCGGGAGGTGAACACTGAAGCTTTCTTT. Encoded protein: CASQREVNTEAFF.

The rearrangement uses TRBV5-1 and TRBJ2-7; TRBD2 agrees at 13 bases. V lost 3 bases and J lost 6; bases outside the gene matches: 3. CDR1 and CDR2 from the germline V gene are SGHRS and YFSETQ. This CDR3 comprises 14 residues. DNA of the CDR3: TGCGCCAGCAGCTGGACTAGCGGGAGTGTCGAGCAGTACTTC. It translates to CASSWTSGSVEQYF.

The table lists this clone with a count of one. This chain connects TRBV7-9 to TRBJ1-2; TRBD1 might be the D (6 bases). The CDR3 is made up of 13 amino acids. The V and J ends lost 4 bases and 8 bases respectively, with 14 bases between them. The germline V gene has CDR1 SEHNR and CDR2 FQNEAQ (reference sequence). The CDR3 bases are TGTGCCAGCAGCTACAGGGATTCTCGGGGCTACACCTTC. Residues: CASSYRDSRGYTF.